The 14 T cell receptor beta chains given below trace back to one sample, sequenced in a study of cytomegalovirus exposure and HLA in healthy donors. A multiplex PCR was run with 60 Vbeta primers and 13 Jbeta primers. Some clones are missing from TCRdb's copy, which holds only in-frame ones; the method was immunoSEQ multiplex PCR. In the table there are some 180,000 clones, 82% of which are singletons. The specimen sequenced was PBMCs. All receptors come from a man aged 40-55 years in good health and CMV-seronegative.

The chain combines TRBV7-2 with TRBJ2-3, with D possibly matching TRBD2 (6 bases). Trimming stripped 0 bases from V and 0 bases from J, with 7 bases between. The germline gives CDR1 SGHTA, CDR2 FQGNSA. The CDR3 is 15 amino acids. The CDR3 DNA sequence: TGTGCCAGCAGCTTAGCGGGAGGAAGCACAGATACGCAGTATTTT. Protein sequence: CASSLAGGSTDTQYF.

In DNA, the CDR3 is TGTGCCAGCAGACCCACTAGGACCGGGGAGCTGTTTTTT. Translated, it gives CASRPTRTGELFF. The chain carries TRBV6-6 and TRBJ2-2; D possibly corresponds to TRBD2 (5 bases). V lost 6 bases and J lost 5, with 10 bases in between. The CDR3 is 13 amino acids. Germline V gives CDR1 MNHNY, CDR2 SVGAGI (reference sequence).

The genes are TRBV6-6 and TRBJ1-5; 8 nucleotides match TRBD1. Germline V gene lookup returns CDR1 MNHNY and CDR2 SVGAGI (reference sequence). J gave up 1 base and V 4 bases, and 3 bases lay outside the gene matches. CDR3 length: 15 residues. The DNA of the CDR3 is TGTGCCAGCAGTTGGGGACAGGCCAGCAATCAGCCCCAGCATTTT. Translation: CASSWGQASNQPQHF.

V and J are TRBV10-3 and TRBJ1-2, with 7 bases matching TRBD1. Trimming at V came to 0 bases and at J to 8 bases, leaving 3 bases not matched to a gene. CDR1 and CDR2 from the germline V gene are ENHRY and SYGVKD. The CDR3 sequence is 13 residues long. The CDR3: CAISESQGGGYTF. For the CDR3, the DNA is TGTGCCATCAGTGAGTCCCAGGGGGGCGGCTACACCTTC.

The chain links TRBV5-1 to TRBJ2-3, with a tentative D call TRBD2 (6 bases). V shed 1 base and J shed 6 bases, with 6 bases lying between them. Germline V CDR1 and CDR2: SGHRS, YFSETQ. The CDR3 contains 12 residues. The DNA for the CDR3 is TGCGCCAGCAGCTTGCGGGGGGATACGCAGTATTTT. Translated: CASSLRGDTQYF.

Details on this clone: The junction departs from germline at one end; a sequencing error may be responsible. This rearrangement joins TRBV28 to TRBJ1-1; the D gene is possibly TRBD1 (6 bases). Per germline, CDR1 MDHEN and CDR2 SYDVKM. The CDR3 covers 11 residues. In DNA form, the CDR3 reads TGTGCCAGCAGCATCCCTCCGGACAGCGTTTTT. Residues: CASSIPPDSVF.

This chain uses TRBV28 with TRBJ2-1; 12 bases are a match to TRBD2. Germline CDR1 and CDR2: MDHEN and SYDVKM. Trimming at V came to 6 bases and at J to 0 bases, leaving 9 bases not matched to a gene. CDR3 size: 18 residues. CDR3 sequence reads: CASRGWRLAGDSYNEQFF. In DNA, the CDR3 is TGTGCCAGCAGGGGGTGGAGACTAGCGGGAGACTCCTACAATGAGCAGTTCTTC.

The sample holds one count of this clone. The V and J genes are TRBV10-3 and TRBJ2-1, with D perhaps TRBD2 (6 bases). Germline V gene sequence: CDR1 ENHRY, CDR2 SYGVKD. The CDR3 sequence is 16 residues long. V was cut by 6 bases and J by 1 base, with 16 bases left in between. As DNA, the CDR3 is TGTGCCATCAGCCCGACAGATGCGGGATCCTACAATGAGCAGTTCTTC. This sequence encodes CAISPTDAGSYNEQFF.

J is TRBJ2-1 and V is TRBV10-1; 9 bases are shared with TRBD1. J gave up 5 bases and V 8 bases, and 10 bases lay outside the gene matches. The CDR3 runs 15 residues. Per germline, CDR1 WNHNN and CDR2 SYGVQD (reference sequence). CDR3 nucleotide sequence: TGCGCCAGCGGTCGACCGGGACAGGGAAACAATGAGCAGTTCTTC. As protein: CASGRPGQGNNEQFF.

Only one count was recorded for this clone. The chain has TRBV28 and TRBJ2-7; maybe TRBD1 (5 bases). Deletions cut 4 bases from V and 2 bases from J, with 9 bases between. The germline CDR1 and CDR2 sequences are MDHEN and SYDVKM. The CDR3 runs 13 residues. The CDR3 loop reads CASSWAGTYEQYF. The CDR3 nucleotides are TGTGCCAGCAGTTGGGCAGGGACCTACGAGCAGTACTTC.

CDR3 in amino acids: CASSVYTGGTDTQYF. The CDR3 nucleotides read TGTGCCAGCAGCGTATATACGGGGGGAACAGATACGCAGTATTTT. The J gene is TRBJ2-3, the V gene TRBV9, with 7 bases aligning to TRBD2. CDR3 length: 15 residues. Germline loops: CDR1 SGDLS, CDR2 YYNGEE. Trimming cost V 1 base and J 3 bases; bases outside gene matches: 5.

The chain uses TRBV7-2 and TRBJ2-1; 14 nucleotides agree with TRBD2. The germline V gene has CDR1 SGHTA and CDR2 FQGNSA. The CDR3 covers 16 residues. The J segment lost 8 bases and the V segment lost 5 bases, leaving 8 bases of the junction unmatched. The CDR3: CASSLGLAGVGDEQFF. In DNA, the CDR3 is TGTGCCAGCAGCCTGGGACTAGCGGGAGTGGGGGATGAGCAGTTCTTC. The whole variable domain, filled in from reference TRBV7-2 and TRBJ2-1, reads GAGVSQSPSNKVTEKGKDVELRCDPISGHTALYWYRQSLGQGLEFLIYFQGNSAPDKSGLPSDRFSAERTGGSVSTLTIQRTQQEDSAVYLCASSLGLAGVGDEQFFGPGTRLTVL.

The chain has TRBV15 and TRBJ2-1; tentatively, D is TRBD2 (5 bases). This CDR3 region has 16 residues. Germline V gene lookup returns CDR1 LNHNV and CDR2 YYDKDF (reference sequence). With 0 bases removed from V and 0 bases from J, the gap between germline ends came to 9 bases. CDR3 residues: CATSRDPRGSYNEQFF. The CDR3 coding sequence is TGTGCCACCAGCAGAGATCCCCGGGGCTCCTACAATGAGCAGTTCTTC.

This clone was found a few times. The genes are TRBV27 and TRBJ2-2, with 7 bases aligning to TRBD1. This CDR3 is 14 amino acids long. The trim removed 8 bases at V and 6 bases at J, leaving 9 bases unmatched. Per germline, CDR1 MNHEY and CDR2 SMNVEV (reference sequence). The CDR3 is CASGGQVSAGELFF. The CDR3 DNA follows: TGTGCCAGCGGAGGACAGGTTTCAGCCGGGGAGCTGTTTTTT.